This note documents a single T cell receptor (beta chain) sequence. Its antigen remains unknown. V was trimmed by 1 base and J by 6 bases, leaving 16 bases between them. The CDR3 covers 15 residues. Looked up from germline, CDR1 is MNHNS and CDR2 is SASEGT. This entry is derived from a study of graft-versus-host responses after intestinal transplantation. Study overall: Anti-thymocyte globulin induction, then tacrolimus and steroids for approximately 3 years, went to all recipients.

Findings and limits, study-wide: Allografts carried high graft-versus-host to host-versus-graft clonal ratios in patients having graft-donor T cell macrochimerism.

TCRdb's table, derived via immunoSEQ multiplex PCR, lists solely in-frame clones and lacks some. This sample has 150,000 or so clones, with about nine tenths found just once. The receptor's source is a human donor who received an intestinal transplant. The rearrangement joins TRBV6-1 to TRBJ2-7; possible D gene TRBD2, 5 bases. The sequences come from unstimulated CD4+ T cells sorted from spleen or lymph node cells, collected before intestinal transplant. DNA of the CDR3: TGTGCCAGCAGTGAAGTCGGGGTCATACCAGGCGAGCAGTACTTC. Translating it yields CASSEVGVIPGEQYF.